These 20 T cell receptor beta chains share one sample of origin, sequenced in a study of blood T cell repertoires in COVID-19 (dated by TCRdb to the early 2020s). Library construction relied on the immunoSEQ multiplex PCR assay. TCRdb stores this immuneACCESS table with in-frame sequences only. Part of the clones is absent; in the studies checked, under half of the shortfall reflects unresolved V genes, and no reason is known for the rest. The sample profile shows hundreds of thousands of clones; about 87% of them were found once. About 5.9% of the sample is taken by the ten largest. The source material was peripheral blood. The source of these receptors is a woman aged 25 to 45 with COVID-19, enrolled during active disease.

V usage is TRBV11-3 and J usage is TRBJ2-2, with D unclear. The V gene's germline CDR1 is SGHNT and CDR2 YENEEA. With 1 base removed from V and 1 base from J, the gap between germline ends came to 10 bases. There are 16 residues in the CDR3. The CDR3 is CASSLALTRNTGELFF. The CDR3 nucleotides read TGTGCCAGCAGCTTAGCCCTCACACGGAACACCGGGGAGCTGTTTTTT.

The chain links TRBV11-3 to TRBJ2-1; 8 positions agree with TRBD2. The V gene's germline CDR1 is SGHNT and CDR2 YENEEA. J was trimmed by 9 bases and V by 7 bases; bases with no gene match: 5. The CDR3 sequence is 12 residues long. The CDR3 sequence: CASTRRGGEQFF. The DNA of the CDR3 is TGTGCCAGCACCCGCCGGGGGGGTGAGCAGTTCTTC.

The rearrangement joins TRBV10-2 to TRBJ1-5; D possibly corresponds to TRBD1 (5 bases). Deletions cut 6 bases from V and 3 bases from J, with 9 bases between. Germline V gene lookup returns CDR1 WSHSY and CDR2 SAAADI. The CDR3 length is 13 residues. The CDR3 spells CASSGGYNQPQHF. DNA for the CDR3: TGCGCCAGCAGCGGGGGGTACAATCAGCCCCAGCATTTT.

The V and J genes are TRBV5-1 and TRBJ1-1, with TRBD1 matching over 12 bases. CDR1 SGHRS and CDR2 YFSETQ come from the germline V gene. This CDR3 contains 17 residues. With V trimmed by 5 bases and J by 0 bases, 8 bases remained unmatched. The CDR3 DNA reads TGCGCCAGCAGTTCTGGGACAGGGGGCGTTTTGAACACTGAAGCTTTCTTT. Protein: CASSSGTGGVLNTEAFF.

The chain combines TRBV6-2 or TRBV6-3 with TRBJ2-1, with 12 bases that match TRBD2. Looked up from germline, CDR1 is MNHEY and CDR2 is SVGEGT. The CDR3 has 16 residues. V gave up 4 bases and J gave up 8 bases; unmatched junction bases: 9. DNA for the CDR3: TGTGCCAGCAGTTCAAGACTAGCGGGAGATAGAGATGAGCAGTTCTTC. Amino acids: CASSSRLAGDRDEQFF.

This chain joins TRBV25-1 and TRBJ2-3, with 7 positions matching TRBD2. CDR1 and CDR2 (germline): MGHDK, SYGVNS. This CDR3 comprises 16 residues. V dropped 3 bases and J dropped 1; count of bases not matched to a gene: 7. CDR3 residues: CASSDCGRWGTDTQYF. Here the CDR3 DNA reads TGTGCCAGCAGTGATTGCGGGAGATGGGGCACAGATACGCAGTATTTT. The variable domain in full, completed from reference TRBV25-1 and TRBJ2-3, reads EADIYQTPRYLVIGTGKKITLECSQTMGHDKMYWYQQDPGMELHLIHYSYGVNSTEKGDLSSESTVSRIRTEHFPLTLESARPSHTSQYLCASSDCGRWGTDTQYFGPGTRLTVL.

The chain uses TRBV13 and TRBJ2-7; TRBD1 aligns across 9 bases. Per the germline V gene, CDR1 is PRHDT and CDR2 is FYEKMQ (reference sequence). Losses at the gene ends were 5 bases for V and 4 bases for J; bases not matched to a gene: 9. This CDR3 has 15 residues. CDR3 bases: TGTGCCAGCAGCCCCGTACAGGGGGCAAGGTACGAGCAGTACTTC. Translated, it gives CASSPVQGARYEQYF.

This chain links TRBV9 with TRBJ2-3; D remains ambiguous. The V end lost 4 bases, the J end lost 0 bases, and 21 bases lay between the germline ends. The CDR3 extends over 18 amino acids. CDR1 is SGDLS and CDR2 is YYNGEE in the germline V gene. This CDR3 reads CASSHDRLRGDSTDTQYF. The DNA for the CDR3 is TGTGCCAGCAGCCATGACCGTCTCCGCGGCGATAGCACAGATACGCAGTATTTT.

This clone was counted between two and nine times. The chain employs TRBV24-1 and TRBJ1-3; 7 nucleotides line up with TRBD1. CDR1 KGHDR and CDR2 SFDVKD come from the germline V gene. This CDR3 spans 14 amino acids. The J segment lost 4 bases and the V segment lost 5 bases, leaving 4 bases of the junction unmatched. The CDR3 loop is CATSGGGAGNTIYF. As DNA, the CDR3 is TGTGCCACCAGTGGAGGGGGCGCCGGAAACACCATATATTTT.

In this sample, this clone turned up a few times. This chain uses TRBV15 with TRBJ1-2, with TRBD1 as a possible D gene (6 bases). The CDR3 spans 14 residues. Trimming stripped 2 bases from V and 7 bases from J, with 14 bases between. From germline, CDR1 is LNHNV and CDR2 YYDKDF (reference sequence). CDR3 coding DNA: TGTGCCACCAGCAGACAGCAGACAGGCTCTGGCTACACCTTC. Translating it yields CATSRQQTGSGYTF. The entire variable domain, with the rest obtained from reference TRBV15 and TRBJ1-2, is as follows: DAMVIQNPRYQVTQFGKPVTLSCSQTLNHNVMYWYQQKSSQAPKLLFHYYDKDFNNEADTPDNFQSRRPNTSFCFLDIRSPGLGDTAMYLCATSRQQTGSGYTFGSGTRLTVV.

This chain uses TRBV11-2 with TRBJ2-7; 8 bases line up with TRBD1. The junction had 4 bases not matched to a gene; V was cut back by 3 bases and J by 0 bases. Germline values: CDR1 SGHAT, CDR2 FQNNGV. This CDR3 contains 15 residues. CDR3 in DNA: TGTGCCAGCAGCTTCGGGACAGGATTCTCCTACGAGCAGTACGTC. Translating it yields CASSFGTGFSYEQYV.

The chain combines TRBV28 with TRBJ2-5; 11 bases agree with TRBD2. The CDR3 is made up of 17 amino acids. The ends lost 7 bases at V and 5 bases at J; junction bases unmatched: 15. CDR1 is MDHEN, CDR2 SYDVKM, per germline. This chain's CDR3 is CASTGEDSGGAWETQYF. CDR3 in DNA: TGTGCCAGCACCGGGGAAGATAGCGGGGGGGCCTGGGAGACCCAGTACTTC.

The chain links TRBV23-1 to TRBJ1-4, with 8 positions matching TRBD1. TRBV23-1 is filed as an ORF, its function uncertain. After removal of 0 bases from V and 7 bases from J, the junction contained 4 bases not matched to a gene. This CDR3 is built from 15 residues. CDR3 DNA: TGCGCCAGCAGTCAATCGAGACAGGGGATTGAAAAACTGTTTTTT. Protein product: CASSQSRQGIEKLFF.

This chain uses TRBV7-2 with TRBJ1-2; 7 bases are a match to TRBD1. Germline-derived CDR1 and CDR2 are SGHTA and FQGNSA. The CDR3 runs to 17 residues. Trimming cost V 2 bases and J 1 base; bases outside gene matches: 10. The CDR3 coding sequence is TGTGCCAGCAGCTTACCCCCCCGACGACAGGGTAACTATGGCTACACCTTC. This encodes CASSLPPRRQGNYGYTF. Full variable domain (rest looked up from reference TRBV7-2 and TRBJ1-2): GAGVSQSPSNKVTEKGKDVELRCDPISGHTALYWYRQSLGQGLEFLIYFQGNSAPDKSGLPSDRFSAERTGGSVSTLTIQRTQQEDSAVYLCASSLPPRRQGNYGYTFGSGTRLTVV.

The rearrangement uses TRBV24-1 and TRBJ2-3, with TRBD2 matching 10 bases. Germline CDR1 reads KGHDR; CDR2 reads SFDVKD. J lost 4 bases, V lost 12 bases, and 9 bases had no gene match. The CDR3 totals 14 residues. The CDR3 sequence is CAAGTSEVADTQYF. DNA of the CDR3: TGTGCCGCCGGGACTAGCGAAGTGGCAGATACGCAGTATTTT.

CDR3 amino acids: CATSRVGGQTNEKLFF. The DNA of the CDR3 is TGTGCCACCAGCAGAGTCGGGGGACAGACTAATGAAAAACTGTTTTTT. The chain links TRBV15 to TRBJ1-4; TRBD1 matches 7 bases. The CDR3 extends over 16 amino acids. In germline, CDR1 is LNHNV, CDR2 YYDKDF (reference sequence). The J segment lost 2 bases and the V segment lost 1 base, leaving 4 bases of the junction unmatched.

The chain combines TRBV27 with TRBJ2-7; D may be TRBD1 (6 bases). From germline, CDR1 is MNHEY and CDR2 SMNVEV (reference sequence). This CDR3 contains 13 residues. V lost 5 bases to trimming and J lost 2 bases, with 10 bases between them. The CDR3 loop reads CASSKQGAYEQYV. DNA for the CDR3: TGTGCCAGCAGTAAACAGGGAGCCTACGAGCAGTACGTC.

This clone was observed a handful of times. This rearrangement joins TRBV7-9 to TRBJ1-6; no clear D. This CDR3 is built from 14 residues. V gave up 3 bases and J gave up 5 bases, with 8 bases separating them. Germline-derived CDR1 and CDR2 are SEHNR and FQNEAQ (reference sequence). CDR3 loop: CASSFTLDNSPLHF. CDR3 DNA sequence: TGTGCCAGCAGCTTTACGTTAGATAATTCACCCCTCCACTTT.

The chain combines TRBV28 with TRBJ2-5, with 10 bases identical to TRBD1. The CDR3 is made up of 16 amino acids. The germline CDR1 and CDR2 sequences are MDHEN and SYDVKM. Trimming cost V 5 bases and J 5 bases; bases outside gene matches: 11. This CDR3 is CASSPPGTGVAETQYF. DNA for the CDR3: TGTGCCAGCAGTCCTCCCGGGACAGGGGTGGCGGAGACCCAGTACTTC.

The V and J genes are TRBV2 and TRBJ2-7; 7 nucleotides line up with TRBD1. The CDR3 is made up of 13 amino acids. The V gene's germline CDR1 is SNHLY and CDR2 FYNNEI. After removal of 6 bases from V and 6 bases from J, the junction contained 8 bases not matched to a gene. CDR3 nucleotide sequence: TGTGCCAGCAGGGGGGACAGATTCTCCGAGCAGTACTTC. This translates into CASRGDRFSEQYF.